This T cell receptor (beta chain) was sequenced during a study of T-cell memory formation after mild COVID-19. As to this clonotype: Its specificity is unknown.

Study-level points and caveats: Mainly CM and EM harbored the contracting CD4+ clones; mainly EMRA harbored the CD8+ ones. Later expanders leaned CD4+, whereas clones that contracted between day 15 and 85 were balanced CD4/CD8.

Constant-segment primers served in 5'RACE that generated TCR alpha and TCR beta cDNA libraries bearing sample barcodes and UMIs. TCRdb used MiXCR to reprocess the 5' RACE reads, holding one entry per CDR3 protein. The table shows approximately 260,000 distinct CDR3 sequences, with over 15% occurring only once. Sequencing was performed on PBMCs or a T cell subset sorted from them (not recorded which). The clonotype was recovered from a man aged 18 to 29 who had mild COVID-19 (a few samples of this study predate the infection). Cell type and time point are not known.

In nucleotides, the CDR3 is TGCGCCAGCAGATTACGGGGGAACACTGAAGCTTTCTTT. This sequence encodes CASRLRGNTEAFF. This chain joins TRBV5-1 and TRBJ1-1; D not certain. The V and J ends lost 5 bases and 1 base respectively, with 9 bases between them. The CDR3 runs to 13 residues. Per germline, CDR1 SGHRS and CDR2 YFSETQ.